One T cell receptor beta chain is described in this entry. The target antigen is unknown. The CDR3 length is 15 residues. In germline, CDR1 is MNHEY, CDR2 SMNVEV (reference sequence). V lost 4 bases and J 5 bases, leaving 17 bases between the germline ends. This specimen comes from a study of T cell responses to AZD1222 COVID-19 vaccine. Overall study results and limits: There were vaccine-associated CD4 TCRs across spike, dominant at 160-218 and 743-854. Donor demographics were predominantly white British with a female majority; clonal diversity may be underestimated. Reportedly, nearly half of unique spike TCRs recognized epitopes outside B.1.351/B.1.1.7 mutations.

Clones were read by immunoSEQ multiplex PCR, and TCRdb kept only the in-frame ones, dropping some. Found here are 140,000 to 150,000 clones, approximately 89% of them singletons; the top ten hold less than 15%. This rearrangement joins TRBV27 to TRBJ1-1, with unresolved D. Specimen: peripheral blood, collected on day 0 of AZD1222 vaccination. The sequence was obtained from an adult in good health. The CDR3 coding sequence is TGTGCCAGCAGTTATGCGTCCTCCCCGGCAACTGAAGCTTTCTTT. Its protein is CASSYASSPATEAFF.